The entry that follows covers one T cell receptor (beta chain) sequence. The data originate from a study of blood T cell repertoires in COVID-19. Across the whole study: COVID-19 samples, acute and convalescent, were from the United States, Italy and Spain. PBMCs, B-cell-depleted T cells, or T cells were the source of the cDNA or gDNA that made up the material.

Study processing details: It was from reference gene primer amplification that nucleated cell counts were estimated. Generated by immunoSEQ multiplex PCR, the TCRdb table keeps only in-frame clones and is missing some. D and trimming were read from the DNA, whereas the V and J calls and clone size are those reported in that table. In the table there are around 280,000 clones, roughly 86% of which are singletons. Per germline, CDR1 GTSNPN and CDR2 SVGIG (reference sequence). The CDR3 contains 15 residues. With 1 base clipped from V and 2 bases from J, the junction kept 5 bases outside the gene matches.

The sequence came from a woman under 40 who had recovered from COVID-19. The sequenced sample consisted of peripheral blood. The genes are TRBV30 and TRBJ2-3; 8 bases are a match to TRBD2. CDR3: CAWSGVAGNTDTQYF. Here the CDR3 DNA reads TGTGCCTGGAGTGGAGTAGCGGGAAACACAGATACGCAGTATTTT.